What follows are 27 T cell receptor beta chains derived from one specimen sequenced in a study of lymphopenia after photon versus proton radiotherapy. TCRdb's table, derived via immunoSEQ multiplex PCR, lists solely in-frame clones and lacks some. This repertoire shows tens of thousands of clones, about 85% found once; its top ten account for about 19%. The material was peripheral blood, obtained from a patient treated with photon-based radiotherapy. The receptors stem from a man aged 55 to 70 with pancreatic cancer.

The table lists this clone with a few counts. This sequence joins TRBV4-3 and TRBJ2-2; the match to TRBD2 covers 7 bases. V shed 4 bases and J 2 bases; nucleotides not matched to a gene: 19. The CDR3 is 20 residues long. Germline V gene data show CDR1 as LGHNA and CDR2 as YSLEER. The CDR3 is CASSPDLGTSVGGNTGELFF. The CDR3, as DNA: TGCGCCAGCAGCCCGGATTTAGGAACTAGCGTCGGGGGTAACACCGGGGAGCTGTTTTTT.

The CDR3 loop reads CASSPLAEFITDTQYF. CDR3 coding DNA: TGTGCCAGCTCTCCTCTAGCGGAATTCATCACAGATACGCAGTATTTT. V and J are TRBV18 and TRBJ2-3, with 7 bases matching TRBD2. The J segment lost 2 bases and the V segment lost 6 bases, leaving 11 bases of the junction unmatched. The CDR3 sequence is 16 residues long. Germline CDR1 and CDR2: KGHSH and LQKENI.

CDR3 in amino acids: CASSTGQLQETQYF. In DNA, the CDR3 is TGCGCCAGCAGCACCGGACAGCTCCAAGAGACCCAGTACTTC. This chain joins TRBV5-1 and TRBJ2-5; tentative D call: TRBD1 (6 bases). This CDR3 region has 14 residues. Germline CDR1 SGHRS, CDR2 YFSETQ. With 4 bases removed from V and 1 base from J, the gap between germline ends came to 11 bases.

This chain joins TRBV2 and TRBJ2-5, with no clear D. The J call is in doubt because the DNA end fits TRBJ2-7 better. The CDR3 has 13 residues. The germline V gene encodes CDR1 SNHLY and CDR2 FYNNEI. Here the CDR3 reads CASAPRPDYEQYF. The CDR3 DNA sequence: TGTGCCAGCGCCCCCCGGCCGGACTACGAGCAGTACTTC.

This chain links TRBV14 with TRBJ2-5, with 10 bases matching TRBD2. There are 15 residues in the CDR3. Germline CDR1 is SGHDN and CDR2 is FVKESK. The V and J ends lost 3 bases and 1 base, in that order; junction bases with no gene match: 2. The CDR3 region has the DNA TGTGCCAGCAGCCACAGCGGGGGGGCCCAAGAGACCCAGTACTTC. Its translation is CASSHSGGAQETQYF.

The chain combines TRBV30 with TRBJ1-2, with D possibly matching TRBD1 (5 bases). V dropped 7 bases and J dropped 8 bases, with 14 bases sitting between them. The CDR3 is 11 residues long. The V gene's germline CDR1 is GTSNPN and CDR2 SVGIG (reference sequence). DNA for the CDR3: TGTGCCTCTCAGGGTTGGGGGGGCTACACCTTC. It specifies CASQGWGGYTF. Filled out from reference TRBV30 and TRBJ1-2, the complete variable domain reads SQTIHQWPATLVQPVGSPLSLECTVEGTSNPNLYWYRQAAGRGLQLLFYSVGIGQISSEVPQNLSASRPQDRQFILSSKKLLLSDSGFYLCASQGWGGYTFGSGTRLTVV.

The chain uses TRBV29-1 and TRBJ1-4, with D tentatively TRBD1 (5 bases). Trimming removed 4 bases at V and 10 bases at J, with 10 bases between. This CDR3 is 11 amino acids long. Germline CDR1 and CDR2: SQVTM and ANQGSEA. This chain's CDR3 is CSVVKGVKLFF. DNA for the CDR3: TGCAGCGTTGTCAAAGGGGTAAAACTGTTTTTT.

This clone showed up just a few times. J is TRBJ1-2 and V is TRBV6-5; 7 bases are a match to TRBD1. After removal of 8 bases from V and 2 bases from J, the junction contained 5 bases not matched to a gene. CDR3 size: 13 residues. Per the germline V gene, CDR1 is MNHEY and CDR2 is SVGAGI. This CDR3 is CASVAGGNYGYTF. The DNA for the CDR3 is TGTGCCAGCGTGGCAGGGGGGAACTATGGCTACACCTTC.

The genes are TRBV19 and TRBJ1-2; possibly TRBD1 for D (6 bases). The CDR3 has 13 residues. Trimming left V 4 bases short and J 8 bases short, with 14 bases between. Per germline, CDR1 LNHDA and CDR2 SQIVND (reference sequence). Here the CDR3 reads CASSTRTEWGYTF. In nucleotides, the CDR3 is TGTGCCAGTAGTACTCGGACAGAGTGGGGCTACACCTTC.

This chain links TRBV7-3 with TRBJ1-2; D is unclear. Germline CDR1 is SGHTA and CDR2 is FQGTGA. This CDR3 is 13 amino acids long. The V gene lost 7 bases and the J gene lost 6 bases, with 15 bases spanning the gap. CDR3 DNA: TGTGCCAGCACGGACCCGATCAAGAATGGCTACACCTTC. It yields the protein CASTDPIKNGYTF.

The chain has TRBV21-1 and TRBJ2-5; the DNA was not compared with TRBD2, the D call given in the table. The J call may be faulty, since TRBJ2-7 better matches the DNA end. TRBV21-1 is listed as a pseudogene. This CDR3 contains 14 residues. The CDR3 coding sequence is TGTGCCAGCACCGGACTAGCGGGGACCTACGAGCAGTACTTC. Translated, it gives CASTGLAGTYEQYF.

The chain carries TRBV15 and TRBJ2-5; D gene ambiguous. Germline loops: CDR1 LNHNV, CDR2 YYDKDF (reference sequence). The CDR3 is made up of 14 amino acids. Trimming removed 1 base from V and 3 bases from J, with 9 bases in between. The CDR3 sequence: CATSRGTAKETQYF. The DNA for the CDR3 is TGTGCCACCAGCAGAGGCACAGCGAAAGAGACCCAGTACTTC.

This CDR3 is CASSRQGTEAFF. CDR3 DNA: TGTGCCAGCAGTCGACAGGGAACTGAAGCTTTCTTT. V gene TRBV25-1 combines with J gene TRBJ1-1; TRBD1 aligns across 7 bases. The CDR3 consists of 12 residues. The germline gives CDR1 MGHDK, CDR2 SYGVNS. The V segment lost 5 bases and the J segment 5 bases; nucleotides outside the gene matches: 2. Looking up the rest from reference TRBV25-1 and TRBJ1-1 gives the full variable domain: EADIYQTPRYLVIGTGKKITLECSQTMGHDKMYWYQQDPGMELHLIHYSYGVNSTEKGDLSSESTVSRIRTEHFPLTLESARPSHTSQYLCASSRQGTEAFFGQGTRLTVV.

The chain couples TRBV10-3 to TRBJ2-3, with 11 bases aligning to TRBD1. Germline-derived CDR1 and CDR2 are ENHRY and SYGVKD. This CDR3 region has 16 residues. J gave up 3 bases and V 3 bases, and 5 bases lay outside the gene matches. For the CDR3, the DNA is TGTGCCATCAGTGACTCCGGGACAGGGGGTACAGATACGCAGTATTTT. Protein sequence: CAISDSGTGGTDTQYF.

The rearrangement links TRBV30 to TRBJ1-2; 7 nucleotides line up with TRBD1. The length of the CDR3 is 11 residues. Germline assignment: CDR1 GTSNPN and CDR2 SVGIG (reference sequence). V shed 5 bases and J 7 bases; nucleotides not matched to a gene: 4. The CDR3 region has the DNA TGTGCCTGGGGCAGGGGGGGTGGCTACACCTTC. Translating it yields CAWGRGGGYTF. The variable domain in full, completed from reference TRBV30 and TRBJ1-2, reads SQTIHQWPATLVQPVGSPLSLECTVEGTSNPNLYWYRQAAGRGLQLLFYSVGIGQISSEVPQNLSASRPQDRQFILSSKKLLLSDSGFYLCAWGRGGGYTFGSGTRLTVV.

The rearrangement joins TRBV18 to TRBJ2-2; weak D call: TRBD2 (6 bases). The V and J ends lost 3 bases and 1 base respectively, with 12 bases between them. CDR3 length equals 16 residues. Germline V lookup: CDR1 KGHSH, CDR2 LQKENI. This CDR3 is CASSPMGGMNTGELFF. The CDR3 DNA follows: TGTGCCAGCTCACCCATGGGCGGGATGAACACCGGGGAGCTGTTTTTT.

CDR3 protein: CASSERRGRTDTQYF. CDR3 in DNA: TGTGCCAGCAGTGAACGAAGGGGTAGGACAGATACGCAGTATTTT. The chain combines TRBV25-1 with TRBJ2-3; maybe TRBD1 (5 bases). V shed 2 bases and J shed 3 bases, with 12 bases lying between them. This CDR3 contains 15 residues. In germline, CDR1 is MGHDK, CDR2 SYGVNS.

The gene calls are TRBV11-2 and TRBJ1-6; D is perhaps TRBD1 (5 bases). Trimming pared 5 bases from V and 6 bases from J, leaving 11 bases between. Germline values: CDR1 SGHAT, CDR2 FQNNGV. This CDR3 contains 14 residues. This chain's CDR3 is CASSPVRANSPLHF. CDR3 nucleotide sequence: TGTGCCAGCAGCCCCGTCAGGGCTAATTCACCCCTCCACTTT.

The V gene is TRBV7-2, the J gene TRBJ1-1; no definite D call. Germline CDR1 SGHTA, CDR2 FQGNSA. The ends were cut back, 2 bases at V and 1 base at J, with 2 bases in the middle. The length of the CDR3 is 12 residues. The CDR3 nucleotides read TGTGCCAGCAGCTTAACGAACACTGAAGCTTTCTTT. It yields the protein CASSLTNTEAFF.

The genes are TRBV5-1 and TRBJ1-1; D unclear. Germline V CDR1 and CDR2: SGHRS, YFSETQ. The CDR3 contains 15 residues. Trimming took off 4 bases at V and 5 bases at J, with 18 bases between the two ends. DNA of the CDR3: TGCGCCAGCAGCCCCGCCCCCACCGCCGCGACTGAAGCTTTCTTT. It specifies CASSPAPTAATEAFF.

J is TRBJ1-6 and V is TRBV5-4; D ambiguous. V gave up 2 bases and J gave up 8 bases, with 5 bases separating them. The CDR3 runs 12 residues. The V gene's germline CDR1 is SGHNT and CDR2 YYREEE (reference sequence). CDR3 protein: CASSFVDSPLHF. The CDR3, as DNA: TGTGCCAGCAGCTTCGTTGATTCACCCCTCCACTTT.

Here the CDR3 reads CASSPGGSGLRTDTQYF. CDR3 coding DNA: TGTGCCAGCAGCCCCGGGGGTAGCGGCCTTCGCACAGATACGCAGTATTTT. This chain uses TRBV9 with TRBJ2-3; a possible D gene is TRBD2 (6 bases). This CDR3 has 17 amino acids. The V end lost 4 bases, the J end lost 1 base, and 19 bases lay between the germline ends. Germline V CDR1 and CDR2: SGDLS, YYNGEE.

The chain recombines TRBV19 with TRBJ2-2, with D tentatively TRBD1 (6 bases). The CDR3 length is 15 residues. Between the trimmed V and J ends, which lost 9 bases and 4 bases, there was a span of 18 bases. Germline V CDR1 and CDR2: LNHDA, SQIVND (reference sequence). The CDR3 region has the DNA TGTGCCAGCATACTGACAGGAGGCCCCACCGGGGAGCTGTTTTTT. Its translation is CASILTGGPTGELFF.

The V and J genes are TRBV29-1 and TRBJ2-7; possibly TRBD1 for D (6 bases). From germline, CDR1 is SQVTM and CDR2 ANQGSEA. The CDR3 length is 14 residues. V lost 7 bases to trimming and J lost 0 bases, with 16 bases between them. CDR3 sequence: CSAQSTGISYEQYF. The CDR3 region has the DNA TGCAGCGCTCAATCTACAGGGATCTCCTACGAGCAGTACTTC.

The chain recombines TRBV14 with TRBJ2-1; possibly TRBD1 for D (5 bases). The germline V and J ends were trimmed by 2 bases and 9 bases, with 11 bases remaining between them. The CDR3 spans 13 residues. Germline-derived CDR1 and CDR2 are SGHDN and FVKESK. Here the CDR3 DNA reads TGTGCCAGCAGCCAATTACAGGTTGGTGAGCAGTTCTTC. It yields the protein CASSQLQVGEQFF.

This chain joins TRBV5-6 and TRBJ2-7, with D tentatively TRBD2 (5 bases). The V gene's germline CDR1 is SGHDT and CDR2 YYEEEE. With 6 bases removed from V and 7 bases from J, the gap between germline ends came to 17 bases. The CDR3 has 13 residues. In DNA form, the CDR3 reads TGTGCCAGCACCCTTGGCGGGCCTGGGGAGCAGTACTTC. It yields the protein CASTLGGPGEQYF.

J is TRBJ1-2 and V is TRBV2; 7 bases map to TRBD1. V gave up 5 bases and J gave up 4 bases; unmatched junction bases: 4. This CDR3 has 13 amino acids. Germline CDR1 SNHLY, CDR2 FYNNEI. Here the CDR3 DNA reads TGTGCCAGCAGTACCCGGGACAGCTATGGCTACACCTTC. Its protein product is CASSTRDSYGYTF.